One and the same sample provided the 16 T cell receptor beta chains below, sequenced in a study of blood T cell repertoires in COVID-19. Using immunoSEQ multiplex PCR, the repertoire was profiled, and TCRdb retains in-frame clones only, with some absent. This sample has hundreds of thousands of clones, with more than 85% found just once. Sequencing input: PBMCs or T cells enriched from blood (not recorded which). Receptors originate from a woman aged 60-70 years who had recovered from COVID-19.

This chain connects TRBV5-5 to TRBJ1-6, with TRBD1 as a possible D gene (6 bases). CDR1 is SGHKS, CDR2 YYEKEE, per germline (reference sequence). The ends were cut back, 2 bases at V and 9 bases at J, with 21 bases in the middle. The length of the CDR3 is 17 residues. The CDR3 coding sequence is TGTGCCAGCAGCTTTGGACAGACAAACAATATTCTTTCACCCCTCCACTTT. This translates into CASSFGQTNNILSPLHF. Using reference TRBV5-5 and TRBJ1-6 for the parts outside the CDR3, the full variable domain is DAGVTQSPTHLIKTRGQQVTLRCSPISGHKSVSWYQQVLGQGPQFIFQYYEKEERGRGNFPDRFSARQFPNYSSELNVNALLLGDSALYLCASSFGQTNNILSPLHFGNGTRLTVT.

This chain joins TRBV5-1 and TRBJ1-6; 10 bases map to TRBD1. This CDR3 region has 17 residues. Germline V lookup: CDR1 SGHRS, CDR2 YFSETQ. The V segment lost 0 bases and the J segment 6 bases; nucleotides outside the gene matches: 6. The CDR3 nucleotides read TGCGCCAGCAGCTTGGGGGACAGGGGAAACCCTAATTCACCCCTCCACTTT. Translation gives CASSLGDRGNPNSPLHF.

This sequence joins TRBV11-2 and TRBJ1-2; D is ambiguous. V lost 1 base and J 1 base, leaving 4 bases between the germline ends. Germline-derived CDR1 and CDR2 are SGHAT and FQNNGV. This CDR3 contains 13 residues. The CDR3 reads CASSLAVNYGYTF. CDR3 bases: TGTGCCAGCAGCTTAGCAGTTAACTATGGCTACACCTTC.

The rearrangement uses TRBV6-5 and TRBJ1-2; the D is unclear. The V and J ends lost 6 bases and 8 bases respectively, with 22 bases between them. The CDR3 loop spans 15 amino acids. Germline V CDR1 and CDR2: MNHEY, SVGAGI. The CDR3 DNA follows: TGTGCCAGCAGCACGACTAGCCCCTGGGGTATCGGCTACACCTTC. This gives the protein CASSTTSPWGIGYTF.

The CDR3 nucleotides read TGTGCCAGCACACGGACAGGCTCGGGCGAGCAGTACGTC. Protein sequence: CASTRTGSGEQYV. The rearrangement uses TRBV5-5 and TRBJ2-7, with TRBD1 matching over 7 bases. With V trimmed by 6 bases and J by 6 bases, 9 bases remained unmatched. The V gene's germline CDR1 is SGHKS and CDR2 YYEKEE (reference sequence). This CDR3 comprises 13 residues.

The rearrangement links TRBV6-1 to TRBJ1-1, with D hard to call. The CDR3 has 13 amino acids. Germline loops: CDR1 MNHNS, CDR2 SASEGT. Trimming removed 0 bases from V and 5 bases from J, with 7 bases in between. CDR3 loop: CASSEATGTEAFF. The CDR3 coding sequence is TGTGCCAGCAGTGAAGCGACGGGAACTGAAGCTTTCTTT.

The chain joins TRBV3-1 (or the pseudogene TRBV3-2) to TRBJ1-2, with no clear D. Germline assignment: CDR1 LGHDT and CDR2 YNNKEL (reference sequence). The CDR3 extends over 15 amino acids. V was trimmed by 1 base and J by 6 bases, leaving 15 bases between them. CDR3 loop: CASSQVSTTTNGYTF. In nucleotides, the CDR3 is TGTGCCAGCAGCCAAGTCTCTACTACTACAAATGGCTACACCTTC.

The V gene is TRBV5-8, the J gene TRBJ2-2; no reliable D call. The germline gives CDR1 SGHTS, CDR2 YDEGEE. The CDR3 runs to 16 residues. The germline V and J ends were trimmed by 4 bases and 0 bases, with 13 bases remaining between them. The CDR3 DNA is TGTGCCAGCAGCGCCGCGAAGTGGTCGAACACCGGGGAGCTGTTTTTT. This codes for CASSAAKWSNTGELFF.

In nucleotides, the CDR3 is TGTGCCAGCAGGCGGGACAGGTACACAGATACGCAGTATTTT. It translates to CASRRDRYTDTQYF. The chain has TRBV2 and TRBJ2-3; 8 bases line up with TRBD1. The CDR3 runs 14 residues. Trimming at V came to 6 bases and at J to 2 bases, leaving 4 bases not matched to a gene. Germline V gene sequence: CDR1 SNHLY, CDR2 FYNNEI.

The rearrangement joins TRBV11-2 to TRBJ2-2; 10 bases align to TRBD2. The CDR3 loop spans 16 amino acids. Unmatched junction bases numbered 6, after V lost 4 bases and J lost 4 bases. Germline lookup yields CDR1 SGHAT and CDR2 FQNNGV. The CDR3 sequence: CASSSPRTSGTGELFF. CDR3 sequence (DNA): TGTGCCAGCAGCTCGCCTAGGACTAGCGGCACCGGGGAGCTGTTTTTT.

This sequence joins TRBV2 and TRBJ1-3; D is undetermined. V lost 4 bases and J 3 bases, leaving 7 bases between the germline ends. The germline V gene has CDR1 SNHLY and CDR2 FYNNEI. The CDR3 consists of 13 residues. Written as DNA, the CDR3 is TGTGCCAGCAGTGGGAGGAATGGAAACACCATATATTTT. It codes for CASSGRNGNTIYF.

V and J are TRBV19 and TRBJ2-1, with 8 bases that match TRBD2. Germline V gives CDR1 LNHDA, CDR2 SQIVND (reference sequence). The ends lost 4 bases at V and 0 bases at J; junction bases unmatched: 8. The CDR3 runs to 17 residues. CDR3 in amino acids: CASSSFLAGYSYNEQFF. The CDR3 DNA reads as TGTGCCAGTAGTAGTTTCTTAGCGGGATACTCCTACAATGAGCAGTTCTTC.

For the CDR3, the DNA is TGTGCCAGCAGCCCGAGTAGGGGGCTGGGGCCAGATACGCAGTATTTT. It encodes CASSPSRGLGPDTQYF. V is TRBV4-2 and J is TRBJ2-3; 7 nucleotides line up with TRBD1. Losses at the gene ends were 4 bases for V and 4 bases for J; bases not matched to a gene: 11. Germline lookup yields CDR1 LGHNA and CDR2 YNFKEQ. CDR3 length: 16 residues.

The chain couples TRBV28 to TRBJ1-5; D not resolved. Germline V gene sequence: CDR1 MDHEN, CDR2 SYDVKM. V lost 3 bases, J lost 2 bases, and 11 bases lay in between. This CDR3 is 15 amino acids long. CDR3 nucleotides: TGTGCCAGCAGTTTCGGGGATGAGGGCAATCAGCCCCAGCATTTT. Protein product: CASSFGDEGNQPQHF.

Concerning this clone: Its ends do not fully match the called genes, so a read error is possible. This chain joins TRBV3-1 (or the pseudogene TRBV3-2) and TRBJ2-2, with 9 nucleotides matching TRBD2. The CDR3 sequence is 17 residues long. CDR1 and CDR2 (germline): LGHDT, YNNKEL (reference sequence). The CDR3 region has the DNA TGTGCCACCAGCCAAGGGGGCGGGGGGGCCTATACCGGGGAGCTGTTTTTT. This gives the protein CATSQGGGGAYTGELFF.

V usage is TRBV29-1 and J usage is TRBJ1-1, with D possibly being TRBD1 (6 bases). Germline loops: CDR1 SQVTM, CDR2 ANQGSEA. Trimming removed 6 bases at V and 10 bases at J, with 15 bases between. This CDR3 contains 11 residues. This chain's CDR3 is CSVLQGRLAFF. The CDR3 DNA reads TGCAGCGTGTTACAGGGACGGCTAGCTTTCTTT.